This TCR beta chain was documented in a study of chemoradiotherapy in HPV16-positive cancers. Study information: Candidate HPV-specific T-cell clones and common TCR motifs came from functional assays in two HPV16-positive patients.

Findings and caveats of the study: Functional assays defining HPV-specific T cells used only two HPV16-positive patients. Candidate HPV-specific clones and E7-related TCR motifs grew in tumor during treatment.

A remark on this clone: Antigen specificity is unknown.

TCRdb's table, derived via immunoSEQ multiplex PCR, lists solely in-frame clones and lacks some. The repertoire includes about 24,000 clones, less than 90% of them detected once, and roughly 5% sits in the top ten. Germline lookup yields CDR1 LNHDA and CDR2 SQIVND (reference sequence). The V end lost 5 bases, the J end lost 8 bases, and 24 bases lay between the germline ends. The length of the CDR3 is 17 residues. Samples were taken several times over chemoradiotherapy. This sequence originates from a human donor with HPV-associated anogenital cancer. The sequencing used blood, collected from a patient who underwent chemoradiotherapy. The rearrangement links TRBV19 to TRBJ1-4; D perhaps matches TRBD1 (5 bases). As DNA, the CDR3 is TGTGCCAGTAGTCTGGGGGTGGCCTCGAACAGTCGGGAAAAACTGTTTTTT. Its protein product is CASSLGVASNSREKLFF. Together with reference TRBV19 and TRBJ1-4, the CDR3 gives the full variable domain: DGGITQSPKYLFRKEGQNVTLSCEQNLNHDAMYWYRQDPGQGLRLIYYSQIVNDFQKGDIAEGYSVSREKKESFPLTVTSAQKNPTAFYLCASSLGVASNSREKLFFGSGTQLSVL.